The entry that follows covers one T cell receptor beta chain sequence. Antigen specificity is unknown. Preparation of the TCRbeta library involved a method that used unique molecular identifiers. TCRdb re-analysed the PCR reads in MiXCR, keeping a single row per CDR3 protein. This table has around 450,000 distinct CDR3 sequences, about 10% appearing once. The source of the sample is a study of T-cell reconstitution after alpha-beta-depleted transplantation in children. Overall study findings and caveats: TCRbeta diversity was high at day 60 in some patients (a result of surviving recipient T cells and thymic progenitors). It was reported that alpha-beta T cells came from several hundred expanded graft clones (about two months after transplant).

V lost 5 bases and J lost 1, with 16 bases in between. The CDR3 extends over 16 amino acids. The TCR originated in a child aged 2 to 10 with inherited bone marrow failure, due to receive a stem cell transplant. Sequencing was performed on PBMCs, taken before TCRalphabeta/CD19-depleted stem cell transplant. This chain uses TRBV12-3 or TRBV12-4 with TRBJ2-3, with D perhaps assigned TRBD1 or TRBD2 (6 bases each). The CDR3 bases are TGTGCCAGCAGTCCTCCTTGGGGGGCAGGCACAGATACGCAGTATTTT. Protein sequence: CASSPPWGAGTDTQYF.